The 11 T cell receptor beta chains in this list originate from one sample, sequenced in a study of blood T cell repertoires in COVID-19. Method: immunoSEQ multiplex PCR; TCRdb's copy keeps in-frame clones and lacks some. The sample comprises roughly 250,000 clones, approximately 86% of which are singletons, and under 6.5% rests with the top ten. The sequenced sample was PBMCs or T cells enriched from blood (not recorded which). The receptors derive from a woman in her thirties with acute COVID-19.

The table lists this clone with a count of one. The rearrangement joins TRBV7-8 to TRBJ2-2; 15 bases agree with TRBD2. V lost 4 bases, J lost 7 bases, and 13 bases stayed unmatched. Germline values: CDR1 SGHVS, CDR2 FQNEAQ. This CDR3 has 19 amino acids. The CDR3 here is CASSSRSGTSGGRGGELFF. CDR3 nucleotides: TGTGCCAGCAGCTCGCGGTCCGGGACTAGCGGGGGGCGAGGCGGGGAGCTGTTTTTT. Drawing the rest from reference TRBV7-8 and TRBJ2-2, the complete variable domain is GAGVSQSPRYKVAKRGQDVALRCDPISGHVSLFWYQQALGQGPEFLTYFQNEAQLDKSGLPSDRFFAERPEGSVSTLKIQRTQQEDSAVYLCASSSRSGTSGGRGGELFFGEGSRLTVL.

The chain is built from TRBV6-5 and TRBJ2-2; 8 bases agree with TRBD2. J gave up 7 bases and V 6 bases, and 7 bases lay outside the gene matches. Germline CDR1 reads MNHEY; CDR2 reads SVGAGI. The CDR3 extends over 14 amino acids. CDR3 residues: CASRATSASGELFF. DNA of the CDR3: TGTGCCAGCAGAGCGACTAGCGCGAGCGGGGAGCTGTTTTTT.

Regarding this clone: It is unclear where the CDR3 begins or ends on the DNA, so no DNA is shown, and the CDR3 is as TCRdb lists it. The chain employs TRBV4-1 and TRBJ2-1; TRBD2, as called in the table, went unchecked against the DNA. The CDR3 extends over 19 residues, inclusive of both ends. Germline CDR1 reads MGHRA; CDR2 reads YSYEKL. The CDR3 is CASSQERTSGQRVYNEQFF.

A remark on this clone: In this CDR3 the conserved last residue, phenylalanine or tryptophan, is missing, so a read error is likely. Because the CDR3's place on the DNA is in doubt, the DNA is left out and the CDR3 is given as listed by TCRdb. CDR3 sequence: CASSQDTGFLL. This rearrangement joins TRBV4-2 to TRBJ1-1. Termini included, the CDR3 measures 11 amino acids. The V gene's germline CDR1 is LGHNA and CDR2 YNFKEQ.

The chain employs TRBV28 and TRBJ1-2; D is unclear. The CDR3 has 13 residues. Germline loops: CDR1 MDHEN, CDR2 SYDVKM. V lost 2 bases, J lost 6 bases, and 10 bases lay in between. The CDR3 DNA sequence: TGTGCCAGCAGTTTAGGGTTGAGGGATGGCTACACCTTC. It translates to CASSLGLRDGYTF.

In this sample, this clone turned up a few times. The rearrangement uses TRBV18 and TRBJ2-5; 9 bases map to TRBD2. Germline CDR1 and CDR2: KGHSH and LQKENI. The ends lost 5 bases at V and 0 bases at J; junction bases unmatched: 10. CDR3 length: 17 amino acids. The CDR3 DNA follows: TGTGCCAGCTCATCGTCCTTAGCGGGGGAAAACCAAGAGACCCAGTACTTC. It encodes CASSSSLAGENQETQYF.

This chain links TRBV10-3 with TRBJ1-1; 9 bases agree with TRBD1. Germline CDR1 is ENHRY and CDR2 is SYGVKD. The CDR3 loop spans 13 amino acids. V trimming: 9 bases; J trimming: 6 bases; junction bases outside the gene matches: 8. CDR3 sequence: CAILGQGKSEAFF. The CDR3 region has the DNA TGTGCCATTTTGGGACAGGGCAAATCTGAAGCTTTCTTT.

CDR3 sequence reads: CATTHGGTTTSTDTQYF. As DNA, the CDR3 is TGTGCCACCACCCACGGGGGGACCACTACTAGCACAGATACGCAGTATTTT. The V gene is TRBV19, the J gene TRBJ2-3, with 7 bases that match TRBD2. In germline, CDR1 is LNHDA, CDR2 SQIVND (reference sequence). This CDR3 is built from 17 residues. Trimming took 10 bases from V and 0 from J; bases not matched to a gene: 16.

The genes are TRBV9 and TRBJ1-1; 8 bases line up with TRBD1. Germline V gene lookup returns CDR1 SGDLS and CDR2 YYNGEE. The J segment lost 5 bases and the V segment lost 5 bases, leaving 8 bases of the junction unmatched. This CDR3 spans 14 amino acids. CDR3 amino acids: CASRPTGEHTEAFF. The CDR3 DNA is TGTGCCAGCAGACCGACAGGGGAACATACTGAAGCTTTCTTT.

The rearrangement links TRBV6-2 or TRBV6-3 to TRBJ2-1; 10 bases are a match to TRBD2. Germline CDR1 MNHEY, CDR2 SVGEGT. The trim removed 6 bases at V and 1 base at J, leaving 3 bases unmatched. This CDR3 has 15 amino acids. The CDR3 DNA reads TGTGCCAGCAGCACAGCGGGAGGGTCCTACAATGAGCAGTTCTTC. Amino acids: CASSTAGGSYNEQFF.

The CDR3 region is CASSLSDRDGQPQHF. CDR3 DNA: TGCGCCAGCAGCCTATCGGACAGGGATGGTCAGCCCCAGCATTTT. The chain employs TRBV4-1 and TRBJ1-5, with TRBD1 matching 8 bases. Germline lookup yields CDR1 MGHRA and CDR2 YSYEKL. The junction had 8 bases not matched to a gene; V was cut back by 4 bases and J by 6 bases. The CDR3 covers 15 residues.